This T cell receptor (beta chain) was sequenced in a study of cytomegalovirus exposure and HLA in healthy donors. Study-level information: An early release of data contained 80 million to 85 million unique TCRs, which came from HLA-typed donors. Study observations and caveats: Sequencing had likely introduced a cluster of highly shared sequence variants as an artifact. Reports credit the classifier with highly specific, highly sensitive diagnosis of cytomegalovirus status.

Only a few counts were recorded for this clone. Its cognate antigen is unknown. PCR involved 60 Vbeta and 13 Jbeta primers. Clones were read by immunoSEQ multiplex PCR, and TCRdb kept only the in-frame ones, dropping some. This sample has about 93,000 clones, with roughly four fifths found just once. This CDR3 contains 13 residues. CDR1 and CDR2 from the germline V gene are MNHNS and SASEGT. V was pared by 3 bases and J by 4 bases, with 9 bases between. V usage is TRBV6-1 and J usage is TRBJ1-1; D is unresolved. The sequenced material came from PBMCs. The receptor comes from a man aged 45-60 years in good health and CMV-seronegative. The CDR3 spells CASSDQSGTEAFF. The CDR3, as DNA: TGTGCCAGCAGTGATCAAAGCGGCACTGAAGCTTTCTTT.